These 25 T cell receptor beta chains were sequenced from one sample in a study of OX40 agonist ivuxolimab in advanced cancers. The assay was immunoSEQ multiplex PCR, and TCRdb's table has in-frame clones only and misses some. The repertoire holds fewer than 75,000 clones, about 87% seen once, with 0.67% in the top ten. Material: CD4+ or CD8+ T cells sorted from blood, obtained in a trial of the OX40 agonist ivuxolimab. The source is an adult with an advanced solid tumor such as melanoma, head and neck, liver or kidney cancer.

V is TRBV28 and J is TRBJ1-4; D gene uncertain. Trimming pared 3 bases from V and 5 bases from J, leaving 16 bases between. In germline, CDR1 is MDHEN, CDR2 SYDVKM. This CDR3 spans 16 amino acids. CDR3 coding DNA: TGTGCCAGCAGTTTTTACCCTACTCGGGTGAATGAAAAACTGTTTTTT. It specifies CASSFYPTRVNEKLFF. Together with reference TRBV28 and TRBJ1-4, the CDR3 gives the full variable domain: DVKVTQSSRYLVKRTGEKVFLECVQDMDHENMFWYRQDPGLGLRLIYFSYDVKMKEKGDIPEGYSVSREKKERFSLILESASTNQTSMYLCASSFYPTRVNEKLFFGSGTQLSVL.

The CDR3, as DNA: TGTGCCAGTAGCTCGGGCAGTTCAAGCAATCAGCCCCAGCATTTT. This encodes CASSSGSSSNQPQHF. The rearrangement joins TRBV19 to TRBJ1-5; D is ambiguous. There are 15 residues in the CDR3. The V and J ends lost 6 bases and 1 base respectively, with 13 bases between them. The germline CDR1 and CDR2 sequences are LNHDA and SQIVND (reference sequence).

The chain employs TRBV5-4 and TRBJ2-1; possibly TRBD2 for D (5 bases). CDR1 and CDR2 from the germline V gene are SGHNT and YYREEE (reference sequence). The CDR3 is made up of 15 amino acids. V was pared by 4 bases and J by 6 bases, with 17 bases between. The CDR3 bases are TGTGCCAGCAGCCCTCGGGTTAGCCGGGGCAATGAGCAGTTCTTC. Its translation: CASSPRVSRGNEQFF.

The chain carries TRBV6-1 and TRBJ2-7, with 9 positions matching TRBD1. V trimming: 6 bases; J trimming: 0 bases; junction bases outside the gene matches: 6. CDR3 length: 15 residues. CDR1 and CDR2 (germline): MNHNS, SASEGT. The CDR3 protein is CASRDRGGSSYEQYF. The CDR3 nucleotides read TGTGCCAGCAGGGACAGGGGCGGTAGCTCCTACGAGCAGTACTTC.

Only a few counts were recorded for this clone. This chain uses TRBV7-2 with TRBJ2-5; tentatively, D is TRBD2 (6 bases). Germline V gives CDR1 SGHTA, CDR2 FQGNSA. This CDR3 comprises 16 residues. Trimming shortened V by 2 bases and J by 1 base, and 14 bases separated the two germline ends. As DNA, the CDR3 is TGTGCCAGCAGCTTATTTCGGGGGACTTTCCAAGAGACCCAGTACTTC. This encodes CASSLFRGTFQETQYF.

V is TRBV19 and J is TRBJ1-4; D not resolved. Per germline, CDR1 LNHDA and CDR2 SQIVND (reference sequence). V was cut by 3 bases and J by 0 bases, with 5 bases left in between. The CDR3 runs 14 residues. The CDR3 DNA sequence: TGTGCCAGTAGTATTGCATCAACTAATGAAAAACTGTTTTTT. This gives the protein CASSIASTNEKLFF.

As to this clone: Other DNA sequences of this sample code for an identical CDR3. The chain has TRBV7-9 and TRBJ2-3; D not resolved. V lost 1 base and J 0 bases, leaving 5 bases between the germline ends. The CDR3 covers 14 residues. Germline V gives CDR1 SEHNR, CDR2 FQNEAQ (reference sequence). As DNA, the CDR3 is TGTGCCAGCAGCTTAGTTGGGAGCACAGATACGCAGTATTTT. It codes for CASSLVGSTDTQYF.

The chain has TRBV9 and TRBJ1-1, with D uncertain. This CDR3 has 14 amino acids. The V and J ends lost 0 bases and 6 bases respectively, with 12 bases between them. CDR1 and CDR2 (germline): SGDLS, YYNGEE. CDR3 protein: CASSVDVVRAEAFF. In DNA, the CDR3 is TGTGCCAGCAGCGTAGACGTAGTAAGAGCTGAAGCTTTCTTT.

Note on this clone: Other DNA sequences in the sample encode the same CDR3. The chain uses TRBV5-1 and TRBJ2-6; a weak D match, TRBD2 (6 bases). CDR3 length: 15 residues. CDR1 SGHRS and CDR2 YFSETQ come from the germline V gene. The ends were cut back, 2 bases at V and 2 bases at J, with 8 bases in the middle. The CDR3 is CASSLGGTGANVLTF. Here the CDR3 DNA reads TGCGCCAGCAGCTTAGGAGGGACTGGGGCCAACGTCCTGACTTTC.

CDR3 sequence reads: CASSWRGLGGDSPLHF. DNA of the CDR3: TGTGCCAGCAGTTGGCGCGGACTGGGAGGGGACTCACCCCTCCACTTT. This chain connects TRBV6-5 to TRBJ1-6; D might be TRBD1 (5 bases). Trimming removed 4 bases at V and 10 bases at J, with 20 bases between. Germline values: CDR1 MNHEY, CDR2 SVGAGI. CDR3 size: 16 residues.

As to this clone: Other DNA sequences from this sample encode an identical CDR3 as well. The CDR3: CSASSYEQYF. The CDR3 DNA sequence: TGCAGTGCTAGTAGCTACGAGCAGTACTTC. The rearrangement links TRBV20-1 to TRBJ2-7; D uncertain. The CDR3 covers 10 residues. Germline CDR1 is DFQATT and CDR2 is SNEGSKA (reference sequence). V was pared by 3 bases and J by 3 bases, with 3 bases between.

This chain connects TRBV27 to TRBJ2-1; 10 nucleotides agree with TRBD2. CDR3 length equals 14 residues. Per germline, CDR1 MNHEY and CDR2 SMNVEV (reference sequence). After removal of 7 bases from V and 10 bases from J, the junction contained 10 bases not matched to a gene. The CDR3 DNA reads as TGTGCCAGCAAGGAACTAGCGGGACGGGAAGAGCAGTTCTTC. Translating gives CASKELAGREEQFF.

The chain uses TRBV6-1 and TRBJ2-3, with a weak D call TRBD1 (6 bases). Per the germline V gene, CDR1 is MNHNS and CDR2 is SASEGT. The CDR3 runs to 13 residues. The V end was cut by 2 bases, the J end by 12 bases, with 15 bases between. In DNA form, the CDR3 reads TGTGCCAGCAGTGAAAATCGGGACACCTCCCAGTATTTT. Encoded protein: CASSENRDTSQYF.

V and J are TRBV28 and TRBJ1-5; maybe TRBD1 (6 bases). The CDR3 consists of 14 residues. V was pared by 10 bases and J by 4 bases, with 17 bases between. The germline CDR1 and CDR2 sequences are MDHEN and SYDVKM. The CDR3 DNA reads as TGTGCCATTCATAGGGGGACCGGGAATCAGCCCCAGCATTTT. Protein: CAIHRGTGNQPQHF.

J is TRBJ2-5 and V is TRBV4-1; D may be TRBD1 (6 bases). The CDR3 consists of 16 residues. V lost 3 bases and J 1 base, leaving 15 bases between the germline ends. Germline CDR1 is MGHRA and CDR2 is YSYEKL. Here the CDR3 reads CASSQSRQVAQETQYF. CDR3 DNA: TGCGCCAGCAGCCAGTCACGACAGGTCGCCCAAGAGACCCAGTACTTC.

This clone was seen once. The chain joins TRBV19 to TRBJ2-5; D unclear. Germline CDR1 is LNHDA and CDR2 is SQIVND (reference sequence). Between the trimmed V and J ends, which lost 4 bases and 5 bases, there was a span of 8 bases. The CDR3 extends over 12 amino acids. The CDR3 region has the DNA TGTGCCAGTAGTAGTCCGTGGGAGACCCAGTACTTC. Translated, it gives CASSSPWETQYF.

The J gene is TRBJ1-2, the V gene TRBV2; D unresolved. Deletions cut 5 bases from V and 7 bases from J, with 17 bases between. There are 14 residues in the CDR3. Germline V lookup: CDR1 SNHLY, CDR2 FYNNEI. CDR3 nucleotides: TGTGCCAGCAGTAAATGGGGTGAGGTGGGTGGCTACACCTTC. It codes for CASSKWGEVGGYTF.

The chain employs TRBV28 and TRBJ1-2; no clear D. Germline V gene data show CDR1 as MDHEN and CDR2 as SYDVKM. The length of the CDR3 is 14 residues. The V and J ends lost 6 bases and 4 bases respectively, with 15 bases between them. The CDR3 DNA follows: TGTGCCAGCAGGCCTCCAGGCCCGATCTATGGCTACACCTTC. This encodes CASRPPGPIYGYTF.

This rearrangement joins TRBV16 to TRBJ2-1; D remains ambiguous. This CDR3 has 13 residues. The germline V gene encodes CDR1 KGHSY and CDR2 FQNENV. V gave up 3 bases and J gave up 4 bases, with 7 bases separating them. This CDR3 reads CASSQSRYNEQFF. In DNA, the CDR3 is TGTGCCAGCAGCCAGTCTAGATACAATGAGCAGTTCTTC.

This clone occurred a few times. The V and J genes are TRBV10-3 and TRBJ1-1; D ambiguous. CDR1 ENHRY and CDR2 SYGVKD come from the germline V gene. Deletions cut 0 bases from V and 8 bases from J, with 7 bases between. This CDR3 is built from 12 residues. The CDR3 coding sequence is TGTGCCATCAGTGAGTCCCCCCGAGAAGCTTTCTTT. As protein: CAISESPREAFF.

The chain employs TRBV29-1 and TRBJ2-5; TRBD1 matches 7 bases. Germline trimming cut 7 bases from V and 2 bases from J; bases unmatched to any gene: 10. Germline lookup yields CDR1 SQVTM and CDR2 ANQGSEA. The CDR3 loop spans 14 amino acids. For the CDR3, the DNA is TGCAGCGGCTGGACAGGCCTCATGCAAGAGACCCAGTACTTC. As protein: CSGWTGLMQETQYF.

V and J are TRBV2 and TRBJ1-5; D may be TRBD1 (5 bases). Trimming took off 4 bases at V and 7 bases at J, with 14 bases between the two ends. CDR3 size: 14 residues. The germline V gene has CDR1 SNHLY and CDR2 FYNNEI. The CDR3 DNA reads TGTGCCAGCAGTGGTGAAGGGCGGGACCAGCCCCAGCATTTT. Amino acid sequence: CASSGEGRDQPQHF.

The chain recombines TRBV19 with TRBJ2-3; TRBD1 or TRBD2 may be the D gene (6 bases each). The CDR3 spans 13 residues. Trimming left V 11 bases short and J 0 bases short, with 12 bases between. CDR1 is LNHDA, CDR2 SQIVND, per germline (reference sequence). DNA of the CDR3: TGTGCCGCAAAAGGGGGGAGCACAGATACGCAGTATTTT. Residues: CAAKGGSTDTQYF.

This clone has only a few counts. This chain links TRBV4-1 with TRBJ2-1; 7 bases are shared with TRBD1. The CDR3 is made up of 16 amino acids. V shed 0 bases, J shed 2 bases, and the junction held 4 bases outside the gene matches. The germline V gene encodes CDR1 MGHRA and CDR2 YSYEKL. CDR3 region: CASSQDWGQPYNEQFF. The CDR3 DNA reads TGCGCCAGCAGCCAAGATTGGGGACAGCCCTACAATGAGCAGTTCTTC.

This clone appeared once. The rearrangement links TRBV5-5 to TRBJ1-1; D is unresolved. Germline V gene sequence: CDR1 SGHKS, CDR2 YYEKEE (reference sequence). This CDR3 is built from 13 residues. The germline V and J ends were trimmed by 0 bases and 5 bases, with 8 bases remaining between them. The CDR3 DNA is TGTGCCAGCAGCTTGGTCCAGGCGACTGAAGCTTTCTTT. It encodes CASSLVQATEAFF.